The 5 T cell receptor beta chains in this list originate from one sample, sequenced in a study of blood T cell repertoires in COVID-19. Sequencing was performed with immunoSEQ multiplex PCR; in TCRdb, only in-frame clones are kept and a portion is missing. The table records about 170,000 clones, about four fifths of them present only once. Material for sequencing was peripheral blood. The receptor source for this set is a man aged 35 to 55 who had recovered from COVID-19.

The sample holds many counts of this clone. The J gene is TRBJ1-2, the V gene TRBV9; D is perhaps TRBD1 (6 bases). CDR3 length equals 13 residues. CDR1 and CDR2 from the germline V gene are SGDLS and YYNGEE. V lost 4 bases and J 4 bases, leaving 11 bases between the germline ends. CDR3 nucleotides: TGTGCCAGCAGCAAGACAGGAAGCTATGGCTACACCTTC. Protein: CASSKTGSYGYTF.

This sequence joins TRBV19 and TRBJ1-2; 7 bases agree with TRBD1. The germline V gene encodes CDR1 LNHDA and CDR2 SQIVND (reference sequence). J was trimmed by 9 bases and V by 6 bases; bases with no gene match: 7. This CDR3 contains 12 residues. The CDR3 region is CASRERQGRYTF. CDR3 nucleotides: TGTGCCAGTAGAGAAAGACAGGGTCGCTACACCTTC.

This clone was detected only once. This chain links TRBV24-1 with TRBJ2-3; 9 bases line up with TRBD1. CDR3 length: 16 amino acids. The germline V gene encodes CDR1 KGHDR and CDR2 SFDVKD. V was pared by 4 bases and J by 1 base, with 5 bases of the junction left unmatched. CDR3 DNA sequence: TGTGCCACCAGTGACCGGGACAGGGTTCGCACAGATACGCAGTATTTT. Amino acids: CATSDRDRVRTDTQYF.

This sequence joins TRBV6-6 and TRBJ1-1; D ambiguous. V lost 5 bases and J 1 base, leaving 11 bases between the germline ends. In germline, CDR1 is MNHNY, CDR2 SVGAGI (reference sequence). The length of the CDR3 is 14 residues. The CDR3 nucleotides are TGTGCCAGCAGTCAACTCCCCGGGAACACTGAAGCTTTCTTT. Translating gives CASSQLPGNTEAFF.

CDR3 in amino acids: CASSLGVGRDKNIQYF. As DNA, the CDR3 is TGTGCCAGCAGCTTGGGGGTAGGGAGGGACAAAAACATTCAGTACTTC. The J gene is TRBJ2-4, the V gene TRBV5-4, with TRBD2 identical over 7 bases. CDR1 and CDR2 from the germline V gene are SGHNT and YYREEE (reference sequence). V was pared by 0 bases and J by 3 bases, with 6 bases of the junction left unmatched. This CDR3 is built from 16 residues.